This T cell receptor beta chain was sequenced during a study of blood T cell repertoires in COVID-19. Across under 25 US areas, participants ranged in age from roughly 18 to 95 years. Cohort assignment relied on participant-reported clinical history. CDR3 length: 18 residues. With 0 bases clipped from V and 0 bases from J, the junction kept 7 bases outside the gene matches. Germline lookup yields CDR1 SGDLS and CDR2 YYNGEE. This table comes from immunoSEQ multiplex PCR, and its TCRdb copy is limited to in-frame clones, with some not included. The table has 400,000 to 550,000 clones, around nine tenths seen once.

The sequencing sample was made of PBMCs or T cells enriched from blood (not recorded which). The chain combines TRBV9 with TRBJ2-3; TRBD1 matches 10 bases. The receptor's source is a woman aged 18-29 years with acute COVID-19. The CDR3 nucleotides are TGTGCCAGCAGCGTAGCGGGACAGGGGCCATACAGCACAGATACGCAGTATTTT. It translates to CASSVAGQGPYSTDTQYF.